This T cell receptor (beta chain) was found in a study of Ad26.COV2.S vaccination and SARS-CoV-2 variants. Study as a whole: Ad26.COV2.S arm of COV1001 included the donor. Administration of Ad26.COV2.S was intramuscular, either once or twice 56 days apart. Study-wide points: It was reported that spike-specific CD8+ and CD4+ T cell responses were substantially broad after vaccination. An underestimation of total T cell responses may have resulted from the TCR breadth and depth analyses.

The table came from immunoSEQ multiplex PCR; TCRdb's copy has only in-frame clones and leaves some out. Of about 480,000 clones in the sample, around nine tenths are singletons; the top ten hold 9.5% to 15%. Deletions cut 0 bases from V and 2 bases from J, with 9 bases between. This CDR3 contains 14 residues. CDR1 and CDR2 (germline): SGHTS, YDEGEE. Notes on this clone: No antigen is known for it.

As to treatment: approximately 18 received Ad26.COV2.S at low or high dose, single or two shots; a few received placebo; per-sample allocation not given. Each sample was drawn 63 days after the first injection (of vaccine or placebo). The sample consisted of peripheral blood, taken in a trial of Ad26.COV2.S vaccine versus placebo. This sequence originates from a person between 18 and 65 years old who received the Ad26.COV2.S COVID-19 vaccine or a placebo. This chain connects TRBV5-8 to TRBJ2-7, with D possibly TRBD2 on 5 matching bases. The CDR3 DNA follows: TGTGCCAGCAGCTTGGTTAGCGTCACCTACGAGCAGTACTTC. It yields the protein CASSLVSVTYEQYF.